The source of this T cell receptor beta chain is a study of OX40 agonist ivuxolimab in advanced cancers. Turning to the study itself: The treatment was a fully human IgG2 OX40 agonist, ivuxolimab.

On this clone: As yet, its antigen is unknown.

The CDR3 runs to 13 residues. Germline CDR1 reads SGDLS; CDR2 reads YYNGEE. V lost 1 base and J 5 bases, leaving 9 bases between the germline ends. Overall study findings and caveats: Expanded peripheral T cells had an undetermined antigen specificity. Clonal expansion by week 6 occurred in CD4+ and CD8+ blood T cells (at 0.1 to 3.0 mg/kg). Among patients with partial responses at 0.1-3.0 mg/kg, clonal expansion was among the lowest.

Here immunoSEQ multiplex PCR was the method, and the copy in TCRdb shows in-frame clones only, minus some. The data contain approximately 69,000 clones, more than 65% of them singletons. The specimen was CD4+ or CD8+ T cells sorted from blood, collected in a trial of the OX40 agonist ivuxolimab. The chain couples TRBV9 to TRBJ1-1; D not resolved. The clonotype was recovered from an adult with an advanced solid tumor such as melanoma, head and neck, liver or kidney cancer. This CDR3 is CASSVSSQTEAFF. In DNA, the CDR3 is TGTGCCAGCAGCGTATCGTCGCAAACTGAAGCTTTCTTT. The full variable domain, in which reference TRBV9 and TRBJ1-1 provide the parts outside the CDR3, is DSGVTQTPKHLITATGQRVTLRCSPRSGDLSVYWYQQSLDQGLQFLIQYYNGEERAKGNILERFSAQQFPDLHSELNLSSLELGDSALYFCASSVSSQTEAFFGQGTRLTVV.